These 13 T cell receptor beta chains were all obtained from the same sample, sequenced in a study of T-cell reconstitution after alpha-beta-depleted transplantation in children. Unique molecular identifiers were used in preparing the TCRbeta library. TCRdb passed the PCR reads through MiXCR, listing each CDR3 protein once. The table has approximately 250,000 distinct CDR3 sequences, roughly 23% seen once; the top ten hold roughly 2.5%. The source material was PBMCs, sampled before TCRalphabeta/CD19-depleted stem cell transplant. Receptors were obtained from a girl aged 2 to 9 with Fanconi anemia, due to receive a stem cell transplant.

This clonotype has a single count. The chain carries TRBV18 and TRBJ2-2, with 7 bases aligning to TRBD2. The CDR3 runs 19 residues. V dropped 2 bases and J dropped 3; count of bases not matched to a gene: 15. Looked up from germline, CDR1 is KGHSH and CDR2 is LQKENI. The DNA for the CDR3 is TGTGCCAGCTCACCAAGGGGCATTACTAGCGCGTCCTACACCGGGGAGCTGTTTTTT. Its translation: CASSPRGITSASYTGELFF.

Worth noting for this clonotype: The junction differs from germline at one of its ends, possibly a read error. The J gene is TRBJ2-1, the V gene TRBV28, with TRBD2 identical over 7 bases. This CDR3 contains 16 residues. CDR1 MDHEN and CDR2 SYDVKM come from the germline V gene. DNA for the CDR3: TGTGCCAGCAGTCCCGCCTTACGGGGAGGGTACAGTGAGCAGTTCTTC. Amino acids: CASSPALRGGYSEQFF. The entire variable domain, with the rest obtained from reference TRBV28 and TRBJ2-1, is as follows: DVKVTQSSRYLVKRTGEKVFLECVQDMDHENMFWYRQDPGLGLRLIYFSYDVKMKEKGDIPEGYSVSREKKERFSLILESASTNQTSMYLCASSPALRGGYSEQFFGPGTRLTVL.

This clonotype was counted ten times or more. This chain uses TRBV12-3 or TRBV12-4 with TRBJ2-1; TRBD2 matches 10 bases. The CDR3 has 14 amino acids. With V trimmed by 2 bases and J by 9 bases, 4 bases remained unmatched. The CDR3 DNA sequence: TGTGCCAGCAGTTTAAGCGGGGGGGCCATTGAGCAGTTCTTC. Residues: CASSLSGGAIEQFF.

In this sample, this clonotype turned up many times. The chain couples TRBV20-1 to TRBJ2-3; D ambiguous. The CDR3 runs to 15 residues. Per the germline V gene, CDR1 is DFQATT and CDR2 is SNEGSKA (reference sequence). The V gene lost 0 bases and the J gene lost 4 bases, with 14 bases spanning the gap. CDR3 in DNA: TGCAGTGCTAGAGATCTTCAGACAAGCCCAGATACGCAGTATTTT. This encodes CSARDLQTSPDTQYF.

This clonotype has ten or more counts. The V gene is TRBV7-6, the J gene TRBJ2-1, with 7 positions matching TRBD1. The CDR3 extends over 12 amino acids. Germline values: CDR1 SGHVS, CDR2 FNYEAQ. The V and J ends lost 6 bases and 7 bases, in that order; junction bases with no gene match: 3. CDR3 sequence reads: CASSDRVNEQFF. The DNA for the CDR3 is TGTGCCAGCAGTGACAGGGTAAATGAGCAGTTCTTC.

This rearrangement joins TRBV12-3 or TRBV12-4 to TRBJ2-2, with 8 bases that match TRBD2. The CDR3 spans 15 residues. Trimming took 3 bases from V and 3 from J; bases not matched to a gene: 3. The CDR3 sequence is CASSFRRGDTGELFF. The CDR3, as DNA: TGTGCCAGCAGTTTTAGGCGGGGGGACACCGGGGAGCTGTTTTTT.

This clonotype was counted many times. The chain has TRBV15 and TRBJ1-4, with D maybe TRBD1 (5 bases). Trimming shortened V by 1 base and J by 13 bases, and 10 bases separated the two germline ends. This CDR3 has 12 amino acids. Germline loops: CDR1 LNHNV, CDR2 YYDKDF (reference sequence). This chain's CDR3 is CATSRVSGGLFF. CDR3 DNA: TGTGCCACCAGCAGAGTCTCGGGGGGACTGTTTTTT. Drawing the rest from reference TRBV15 and TRBJ1-4, the complete variable domain is DAMVIQNPRYQVTQFGKPVTLSCSQTLNHNVMYWYQQKSSQAPKLLFHYYDKDFNNEADTPDNFQSRRPNTSFCFLDIRSPGLGDTAMYLCATSRVSGGLFFGSGTQLSVL.

The chain carries TRBV29-1 and TRBJ2-5; D remains ambiguous. V was clipped by 6 bases and J by 3 bases, with 14 bases between them. Looked up from germline, CDR1 is SQVTM and CDR2 is ANQGSEA. This CDR3 spans 13 amino acids. The CDR3 region is CSVHWQVEETQYF. For the CDR3, the DNA is TGCAGCGTCCACTGGCAGGTTGAAGAGACCCAGTACTTC.

This clonotype was counted ten times or more. The V gene is TRBV20-1, the J gene TRBJ2-5; 8 bases fit TRBD2. The CDR3 is made up of 16 amino acids. V shed 2 bases and J 5 bases; nucleotides not matched to a gene: 13. CDR1 is DFQATT, CDR2 SNEGSKA, per germline (reference sequence). CDR3 amino acids: CSARSFFREGLETQYF. The CDR3 DNA reads as TGCAGTGCTAGAAGTTTCTTCCGGGAGGGCCTGGAGACCCAGTACTTC.

As concerns this clonotype: A read error is possible here, since a much larger clone lies one base away. The chain recombines TRBV29-1 with TRBJ2-3; no firm D call. The CDR3 consists of 12 residues. The germline V gene encodes CDR1 SQVTM and CDR2 ANQGSEA. Trimming took 4 bases from V and 2 from J, leaving 7 bases between them. The CDR3 protein is CSVAALTDTQYF. DNA for the CDR3: TGCAGCGTTGCGGCCCTCACAGATACGCAGTATTTT.

This clonotype was detected only a few times. The V call is TRBV29-1, the J call TRBJ2-3; weak D call: TRBD2 (6 bases). This CDR3 contains 15 residues. V shed 3 bases and J shed 0 bases, with 13 bases lying between them. Looked up from germline, CDR1 is SQVTM and CDR2 is ANQGSEA. The CDR3, as DNA: TGCAGCGTTGACTCCATAGCGGCTAGCACAGATACGCAGTATTTT. This codes for CSVDSIAASTDTQYF.

This clonotype was counted between two and nine times. The rearrangement uses TRBV28 and TRBJ1-2; D gene ambiguous. V was shortened by 3 bases and J by 4 bases, with 18 bases between the two germline ends. The CDR3 length is 16 residues. From germline, CDR1 is MDHEN and CDR2 SYDVKM. The CDR3 spells CASSFWGARLVYGYTF. CDR3 sequence (DNA): TGTGCCAGCAGTTTTTGGGGAGCCCGTTTGGTCTATGGCTACACCTTC.

This clonotype has just a few counts. V gene TRBV5-6 combines with J gene TRBJ1-1, with no clear D. The CDR3 spans 13 residues. Trimming shortened V by 0 bases and J by 1 base, and 4 bases separated the two germline ends. Germline V gene data show CDR1 as SGHDT and CDR2 as YYEEEE. CDR3 coding DNA: TGTGCCAGCAGCTTGGGACCGAACACTGAAGCTTTCTTT. This encodes CASSLGPNTEAFF.